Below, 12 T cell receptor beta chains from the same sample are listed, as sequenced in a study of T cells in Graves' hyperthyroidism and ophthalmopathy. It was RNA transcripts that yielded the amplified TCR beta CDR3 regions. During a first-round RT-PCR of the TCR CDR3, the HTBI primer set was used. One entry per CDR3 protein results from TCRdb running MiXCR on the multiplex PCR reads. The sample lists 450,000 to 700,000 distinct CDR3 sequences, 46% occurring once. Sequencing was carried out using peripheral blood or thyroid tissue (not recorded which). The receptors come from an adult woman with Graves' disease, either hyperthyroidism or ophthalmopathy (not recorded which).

CDR3 nucleotide sequence: TGCAGTGCTAGAGATCGGGGACAGGGAGACACTGAAGCTTTCTTT. It encodes CSARDRGQGDTEAFF. The chain carries TRBV20-1 and TRBJ1-1; 9 bases are a match to TRBD1. The CDR3 has 15 residues. Germline values: CDR1 DFQATT, CDR2 SNEGSKA (reference sequence). J gave up 3 bases and V 0 bases, and 5 bases lay outside the gene matches.

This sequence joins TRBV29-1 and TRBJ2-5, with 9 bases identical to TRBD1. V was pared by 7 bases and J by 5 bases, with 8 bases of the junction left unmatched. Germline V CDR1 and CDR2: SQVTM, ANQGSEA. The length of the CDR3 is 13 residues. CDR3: CSAGRDRAETQYF. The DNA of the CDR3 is TGCAGCGCCGGTCGGGACAGGGCCGAGACCCAGTACTTC.

Written as DNA, the CDR3 is TGTGCCAGCAGCAGAGATAGGACGGGACCGGCTAACGTCCTGACTTTC. Its translation: CASSRDRTGPANVLTF. The chain uses TRBV7-2 and TRBJ2-6, with D possibly being TRBD1 or TRBD2 (5 bases each). V was pared by 5 bases and J by 10 bases, with 21 bases between. Germline V gene sequence: CDR1 SGHTA, CDR2 FQGNSA. The CDR3 length is 16 residues.

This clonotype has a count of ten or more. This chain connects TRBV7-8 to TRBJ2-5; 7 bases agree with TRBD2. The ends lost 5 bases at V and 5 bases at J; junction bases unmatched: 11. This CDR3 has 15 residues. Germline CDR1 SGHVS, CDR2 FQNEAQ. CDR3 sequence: CASSLTSRREETQYF. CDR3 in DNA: TGTGCCAGCAGCCTTACGTCCAGGCGGGAGGAGACCCAGTACTTC.

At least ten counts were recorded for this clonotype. DNA for the CDR3: TGTGCCAGCAGCCCACCCGCGGGCGAGCAGTACTTC. It translates to CASSPPAGEQYF. The rearrangement uses TRBV3-1 and TRBJ2-7; D is possibly TRBD2 (5 bases). Germline V CDR1 and CDR2: LGHDT, YNNKEL (reference sequence). Trimming took 4 bases from V and 6 from J, leaving 10 bases between them. This CDR3 is 12 amino acids long.

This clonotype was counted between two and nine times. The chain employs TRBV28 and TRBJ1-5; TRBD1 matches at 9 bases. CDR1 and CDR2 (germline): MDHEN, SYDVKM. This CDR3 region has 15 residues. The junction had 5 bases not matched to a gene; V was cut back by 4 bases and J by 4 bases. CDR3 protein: CASSSPGQGNQPQHF. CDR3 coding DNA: TGTGCCAGCAGTTCCCCGGGACAGGGAAATCAGCCCCAGCATTTT.

The CDR3 reads CASSLAGTSGRARSYEQYF. The CDR3, as DNA: TGTGCCAGCAGCTTAGCCGGGACTAGCGGGAGGGCCCGCTCCTACGAGCAGTACTTC. The gene calls are TRBV7-2 and TRBJ2-7, with 16 positions matching TRBD2. Germline V lookup: CDR1 SGHTA, CDR2 FQGNSA. After removal of 0 bases from V and 0 bases from J, the junction contained 5 bases not matched to a gene. There are 19 residues in the CDR3.

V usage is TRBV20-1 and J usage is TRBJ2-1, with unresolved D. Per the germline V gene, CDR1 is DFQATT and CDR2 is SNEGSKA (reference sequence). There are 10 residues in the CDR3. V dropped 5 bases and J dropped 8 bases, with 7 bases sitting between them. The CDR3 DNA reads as TGCAGTGCTCCCCTCCATGAGCAGTTCTTC. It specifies CSAPLHEQFF.

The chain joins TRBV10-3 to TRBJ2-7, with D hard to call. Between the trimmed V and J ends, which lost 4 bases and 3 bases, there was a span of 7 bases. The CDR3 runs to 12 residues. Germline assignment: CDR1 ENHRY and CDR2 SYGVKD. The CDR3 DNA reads TGTGCCATCAGTGCTAGAGACTACGAGCAGTACTTC. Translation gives CAISARDYEQYF.

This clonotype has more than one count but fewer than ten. CDR3 protein: CSARTTGRYTGELFF. As DNA, the CDR3 is TGCAGTGCTCGGACGACAGGGAGGTACACCGGGGAGCTGTTTTTT. This chain connects TRBV20-1 to TRBJ2-2; possibly TRBD1 for D (7 bases). In germline, CDR1 is DFQATT, CDR2 SNEGSKA (reference sequence). Trimming left V 5 bases short and J 3 bases short, with 16 bases between. This CDR3 has 15 residues.

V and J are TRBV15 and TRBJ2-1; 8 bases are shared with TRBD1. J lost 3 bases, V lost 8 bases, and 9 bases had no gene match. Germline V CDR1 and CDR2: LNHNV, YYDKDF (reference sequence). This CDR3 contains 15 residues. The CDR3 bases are TGTGCCACCGGAAGAACAGGGGGAATCTACAATGAGCAGTTCTTC. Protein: CATGRTGGIYNEQFF.

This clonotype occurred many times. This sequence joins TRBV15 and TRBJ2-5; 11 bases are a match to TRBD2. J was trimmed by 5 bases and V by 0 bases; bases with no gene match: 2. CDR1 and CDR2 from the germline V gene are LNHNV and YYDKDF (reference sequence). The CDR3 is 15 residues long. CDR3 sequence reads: CATSRELAGVETQYF. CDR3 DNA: TGTGCCACCAGCAGAGAACTAGCGGGAGTGGAGACCCAGTACTTC.